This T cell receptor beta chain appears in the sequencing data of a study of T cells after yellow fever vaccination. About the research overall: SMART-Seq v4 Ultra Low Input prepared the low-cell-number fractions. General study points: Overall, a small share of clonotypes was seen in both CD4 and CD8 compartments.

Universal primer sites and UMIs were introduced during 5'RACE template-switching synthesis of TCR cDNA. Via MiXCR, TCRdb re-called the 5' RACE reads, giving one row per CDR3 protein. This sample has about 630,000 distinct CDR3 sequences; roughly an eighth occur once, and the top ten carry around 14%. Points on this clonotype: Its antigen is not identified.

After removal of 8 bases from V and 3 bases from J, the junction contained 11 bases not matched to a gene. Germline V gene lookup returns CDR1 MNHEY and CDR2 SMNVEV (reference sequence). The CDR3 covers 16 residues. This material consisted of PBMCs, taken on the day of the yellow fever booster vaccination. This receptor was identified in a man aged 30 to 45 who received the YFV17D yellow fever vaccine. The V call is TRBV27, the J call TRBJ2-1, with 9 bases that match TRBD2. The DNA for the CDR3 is TGTGCCAGCGGGGCTAGCGGGGAGGGAGTCTACAATGAGCAGTTCTTC. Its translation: CASGASGEGVYNEQFF.